The sequence of this TCR beta chain was determined in a study of immune evolution from preneoplasia to lung adenocarcinoma. General study points: Top clone frequencies peaked in normal lung, apparently declining through invasive adenocarcinoma. Later-stage lesions seemingly showed higher T cell density and diversity than normal lung.

Points on this clone: Its antigen remains unknown.

This CDR3 region has 18 residues. The ends lost 3 bases at V and 6 bases at J; junction bases unmatched: 16. The germline gives CDR1 GTSNPN, CDR2 SVGIG (reference sequence). Resections took place in Japan or China from about 2014 to 2018. Histologic diagnosis was independently verified by two lung pathologists. Clones were read by immunoSEQ multiplex PCR, and TCRdb kept only the in-frame ones, dropping some. The repertoire holds approximately 11,000 clones, roughly 90% seen once, with more than 3% in the top ten. The sample taken for sequencing was FFPE invasive lung adenocarcinoma tissue. This receptor was identified in a person aged 65-85 years with invasive lung adenocarcinoma. The rearrangement joins TRBV30 to TRBJ2-3; 12 bases are a match to TRBD1. This CDR3 is CAWSHSPGQGARADTQYF. CDR3 coding DNA: TGTGCCTGGAGCCACTCGCCGGGACAGGGGGCGAGAGCTGATACGCAGTATTTT.